This T cell receptor (beta chain) emerged from a study of neurological immune-mediated disorders. General study results and limits: Expansion of TCR clones was greatest in HTLV-1-associated myelopathy and smallest in multiple sclerosis, where it fell below that of healthy controls. The absence of any CDR3 amino acid sequence shared by expanded clones across subjects suggests that repertoires were private in all groups.

Every sequencing run generated over 190 million TCR-beta sequences from 15-18 subjects. TCRdb fed the 5' RACE reads into MiXCR, producing one record per CDR3 protein. The sample consists of about 81,000 distinct CDR3 sequences, 4.3% of them appearing once. Ten or more counts support this clonotype. Antigen specificity is unknown. Time point given: longitudinal time-point 3. The unsorted libraries were prepared from 2 million PBMCs (stored at -80 C). V dropped 8 bases and J dropped 8; count of bases not matched to a gene: 9. Germline CDR1 MGHDK, CDR2 SYGVNS. The CDR3 consists of 13 residues. This sequence was found in a woman in her fifties or sixties with multiple sclerosis. Sequencing input: PBMCs. This chain connects TRBV25-1 to TRBJ1-2; 9 bases agree with TRBD1. The CDR3 here is CASGFTGGWGYTF. CDR3 DNA: TGTGCCAGCGGTTTTACAGGGGGCTGGGGCTACACCTTC.